This T cell receptor beta chain stems from a study of CD8+ T cells in alopecia areata. Across the study: Severity was scored as percentage of affected scalp area in treated patients. Regarding the study as a whole: In scalp, tofacitinib significantly decreased clonality and expanded CD8+ clones among the top 100. Only a single nonresponder existed, so baseline CD8+ expansion links stay unclear.

Concerning this clone: Its specificity is not known.

The sample's treatment: oral pan-JAK inhibitor, 5-10 mg twice daily. Cell sorting was applied to PBMCs, and CD4+ and CD8+ T cells were collected. The CDR3 covers 14 residues. Looked up from germline, CDR1 is SGHVS and CDR2 is FNYEAQ. Trimming took off 2 bases at V and 1 base at J, with 7 bases between the two ends. cDNA prepared by RNA extraction and subsequent reverse transcription served as the template for sequencing. Clones were sequenced by immunoSEQ multiplex PCR, and TCRdb holds only the in-frame ones, with some missing. The sample contains around 99,000 clones, 80% to 85% of which appear only once.

The source of this sequence is a human donor with alopecia areata. The material was CD8+ T cells sorted from blood, obtained at week 24, from a patient treated with tofacitinib. V usage is TRBV7-6 and J usage is TRBJ2-3; D is possibly TRBD2 (6 bases). The CDR3: CASSLWGGTDTQYF. CDR3 nucleotide sequence: TGTGCCAGCAGCTTATGGGGGGGCACAGATACGCAGTATTTT.